Listed here are 31 T cell receptor beta chains from one sample, sequenced in a study of CD8+CD57+ T cells in acquired aplastic anemia. Genomic DNA templated the TCR beta VDJ and CDR3 profiling. TCRdb ran MiXCR on the reads and lists one entry per CDR3 protein. Of tens of thousands of distinct CDR3 sequences in the sample, approximately 67% were seen once. Sequencing was done on a sample of sorted CD4+, CD8+, or CD8+CD57+ T cells (not recorded which) from PBMCs. These TCRs come from a human donor in good health, serving as a control.

The CDR3 spells CSVEDRASYEQYF. The CDR3 DNA sequence: TGCAGCGTTGAAGACAGGGCCTCCTACGAGCAGTACTTC. The chain joins TRBV29-1 to TRBJ2-7, with TRBD1 as a possible D gene (5 bases). Germline CDR1 is SQVTM and CDR2 is ANQGSEA. The length of the CDR3 is 13 residues. V gave up 0 bases and J gave up 0 bases, with 6 bases separating them.

This rearrangement joins TRBV5-1 to TRBJ2-7; 9 nucleotides match TRBD1. This CDR3 contains 13 residues. V shed 1 base and J 5 bases; nucleotides not matched to a gene: 1. Germline loops: CDR1 SGHRS, CDR2 YFSETQ. The CDR3 DNA follows: TGCGCCAGCAGCTTGACAGGGGGCGACGAGCAGTACTTC. This sequence encodes CASSLTGGDEQYF.

The sample holds one count of this clonotype. This chain links TRBV11-2 with TRBJ2-3, with D perhaps TRBD2 (5 bases). Germline-derived CDR1 and CDR2 are SGHAT and FQNNGV. The ends were cut back, 4 bases at V and 2 bases at J, with 13 bases in the middle. This CDR3 region has 15 residues. CDR3 region: CASSSIGEYTDTQYF. DNA for the CDR3: TGTGCCAGCAGCTCTATTGGGGAGTACACAGATACGCAGTATTTT.

V and J are TRBV15 and TRBJ2-5; a possible D gene is TRBD1 (6 bases). Germline CDR1 LNHNV, CDR2 YYDKDF (reference sequence). This CDR3 has 19 amino acids. Trimming took off 1 base at V and 5 bases at J, with 26 bases between the two ends. CDR3 amino acids: CATSRVILVLSGVDETQYF. The DNA for the CDR3 is TGTGCCACCAGCAGAGTTATCTTAGTGCTTTCAGGGGTCGATGAGACCCAGTACTTC.

The J gene is TRBJ2-5, the V gene TRBV2; D is unresolved. The CDR3 covers 12 residues. CDR1 is SNHLY and CDR2 is FYNNEI in the germline V gene. V was shortened by 4 bases and J by 4 bases, with 7 bases between the two germline ends. This chain's CDR3 is CASSATRETQYF. The CDR3 DNA reads as TGTGCCAGCAGTGCAACGAGAGAGACCCAGTACTTC.

This chain uses TRBV12-3 or TRBV12-4 with TRBJ1-6; TRBD1 is a possible D gene (5 bases). The CDR3 totals 13 residues. V gave up 8 bases and J gave up 7 bases, with 12 bases separating them. The CDR3 loop reads CASFRGRNSPLHF. CDR3 nucleotides: TGTGCCAGCTTTAGGGGTAGGAATTCACCCCTCCACTTT.

The chain has TRBV10-3 and TRBJ2-5; the D is unclear. V lost 3 bases, J lost 5 bases, and 25 bases lay in between. The CDR3 sequence is 18 residues long. The germline V gene has CDR1 ENHRY and CDR2 SYGVKD. Here the CDR3 DNA reads TGTGCCATCAGTGAAACACACGACAACAATCCGGTTTCGGAGACCCAGTACTTC. Protein: CAISETHDNNPVSETQYF.

This clonotype was seen a few times. The CDR3 DNA reads TGTGCCAGCGGGGACAGGGGGCGAAGCGGTTACCGGTACGAGCAGTACTTC. This codes for CASGDRGRSGYRYEQYF. This chain links TRBV7-8 with TRBJ2-7; 12 bases agree with TRBD1. Losses at the gene ends were 8 bases for V and 4 bases for J; bases not matched to a gene: 15. CDR3 length equals 17 residues. Per germline, CDR1 SGHVS and CDR2 FQNEAQ.

This clonotype was counted between two and nine times. In this CDR3 the conserved last residue, phenylalanine or tryptophan, is missing, so a read error is likely. V is TRBV9 and J is TRBJ2-7; possible D gene TRBD2, 6 bases. The CDR3 length is 16 residues. Germline V gene data show CDR1 as SGDLS and CDR2 as YYNGEE. In nucleotides, the CDR3 is TGTGCCAGCAACGTAGCTGGAGGGAGGCCTGCGGACGAGCAGTACCTC. This gives the protein CASNVAGGRPADEQYL.

The genes are TRBV6-1 and TRBJ2-1, with 9 bases identical to TRBD2. CDR1 is MNHNS, CDR2 SASEGT, per germline. The CDR3 length is 13 residues. J was trimmed by 7 bases and V by 8 bases; bases with no gene match: 6. In nucleotides, the CDR3 is TGTGCCAGCCAACTTAGCGGGAGTAATGAGCAGTTCTTC. This sequence encodes CASQLSGSNEQFF.

The rearrangement links TRBV24-1 to TRBJ2-3; 8 nucleotides match TRBD2. Germline V CDR1 and CDR2: KGHDR, SFDVKD. This CDR3 region has 15 residues. V lost 3 bases to trimming and J lost 5 bases; unmatched junction nucleotides: 6. The CDR3 region has the DNA TGTGCCACCAGTGATCCGGGACTAGGGGGAGATACGCAGTATTTT. Its translation: CATSDPGLGGDTQYF.

This clonotype has more than one count but fewer than ten. This chain joins TRBV19 and TRBJ2-1; the D gene is possibly TRBD2 (5 bases). This CDR3 comprises 11 residues. With 5 bases removed from V and 10 bases from J, the gap between germline ends came to 9 bases. CDR1 LNHDA and CDR2 SQIVND come from the germline V gene (reference sequence). The CDR3 nucleotides are TGTGCCAGTAGTCAGCCGGGAGAGCAGTTCTTC. Its protein is CASSQPGEQFF.

CDR3 residues: CSARQGSYGYTF. For the CDR3, the DNA is TGCAGCGCACGACAGGGGAGCTATGGCTACACCTTC. This rearrangement joins TRBV29-1 to TRBJ1-2; 8 bases line up with TRBD1. The germline V gene encodes CDR1 SQVTM and CDR2 ANQGSEA. V trimming: 7 bases; J trimming: 4 bases; junction bases outside the gene matches: 5. This CDR3 is built from 12 residues.

The genes are TRBV2 and TRBJ1-4; 9 positions agree with TRBD1. J lost 7 bases, V lost 5 bases, and 8 bases had no gene match. The CDR3 has 15 amino acids. Germline CDR1 and CDR2: SNHLY and FYNNEI. CDR3 protein: CASSPEGQGGEKLFF. The CDR3 region has the DNA TGTGCCAGCAGTCCCGAGGGACAGGGTGGTGAAAAACTGTTTTTT. Together with reference TRBV2 and TRBJ1-4, the CDR3 gives the full variable domain: EPEVTQTPSHQVTQMGQEVILRCVPISNHLYFYWYRQILGQKVEFLVSFYNNEISEKSEIFDDQFSVERPDGSNFTLKIRSTKLEDSAMYFCASSPEGQGGEKLFFGSGTQLSVL.

The chain recombines TRBV2 with TRBJ2-7; D remains unclear. The germline V gene has CDR1 SNHLY and CDR2 FYNNEI. V was pared by 0 bases and J by 2 bases, with 5 bases between. This CDR3 is built from 13 residues. In nucleotides, the CDR3 is TGTGCCAGCAGTGAAGCCCAGGCCTACGAGCAGTACTTC. Encoded protein: CASSEAQAYEQYF. Filled out from reference TRBV2 and TRBJ2-7, the complete variable domain reads EPEVTQTPSHQVTQMGQEVILRCVPISNHLYFYWYRQILGQKVEFLVSFYNNEISEKSEIFDDQFSVERPDGSNFTLKIRSTKLEDSAMYFCASSEAQAYEQYFGPGTRLTVT.

The rearrangement links TRBV19 to TRBJ1-1; 7 bases fit TRBD1. The CDR3 runs 13 residues. Germline V gene sequence: CDR1 LNHDA, CDR2 SQIVND (reference sequence). Trimming removed 10 bases from V and 0 bases from J; junction bases left unmatched: 5. This CDR3 is CATSTGMNTEAFF. DNA for the CDR3: TGTGCCACCTCGACAGGGATGAACACTGAAGCTTTCTTT.

The gene calls are TRBV29-1 and TRBJ1-1, with 7 positions matching TRBD1. Germline-derived CDR1 and CDR2 are SQVTM and ANQGSEA. V was pared by 4 bases and J by 2 bases, with 4 bases of the junction left unmatched. This CDR3 region has 13 residues. In DNA form, the CDR3 reads TGCAGCGTTGTCGGGACAGACAACACTGAAGCTTTCTTT. Translated, it gives CSVVGTDNTEAFF.

This chain connects TRBV2 to TRBJ2-5, with D unclear. This CDR3 spans 12 amino acids. Germline V gene lookup returns CDR1 SNHLY and CDR2 FYNNEI. V lost 6 bases, J lost 1 base, and 6 bases lay in between. CDR3 protein: CASRVVQETQYF. The CDR3 region has the DNA TGTGCCAGCAGGGTTGTCCAAGAGACCCAGTACTTC.

This chain connects TRBV11-2 to TRBJ1-6; D is undetermined. Germline values: CDR1 SGHAT, CDR2 FQNNGV. Trimming removed 4 bases from V and 5 bases from J, with 15 bases in between. CDR3 size: 16 residues. The CDR3 DNA sequence: TGTGCCAGCAGCTCCCAACCCGGCAGCAATAATTCACCCCTCCACTTT. It encodes CASSSQPGSNNSPLHF.

A word on this clonotype: An end of the junction does not agree with germline; a read error may underlie this. The chain joins TRBV29-1 to TRBJ1-2, with no clear D. The germline CDR1 and CDR2 sequences are SQVTM and ANQGSEA. There are 13 residues in the CDR3. The CDR3 coding sequence is TGCAGCGTCGAAGGAGTGATGTTAAATGGCTACACCTTC. Translated, it gives CSVEGVMLNGYTF.

Regarding this clonotype: With a much larger clone just one base away, this may be a read error. Given the absence of the conserved phenylalanine or tryptophan at the CDR3 end, a read error is likely. The chain carries TRBV6-2 or TRBV6-3 and TRBJ1-5; TRBD1 matches 8 bases. There are 17 residues in the CDR3. V dropped 0 bases and J dropped 3; count of bases not matched to a gene: 7. Germline CDR1 and CDR2: MNHEY and SVGEGT. CDR3 sequence (DNA): TGTGCCAGCAGTTACTCCCCGACAGGGGACCCCAATCAGCCCCAGCATCTT. Its protein product is CASSYSPTGDPNQPQHL.

This clonotype came up a few times. As DNA, the CDR3 is TGTGCCACCAGCAGAGGTAGGGGGCCTACATACAATGAGCAGTTCTTC. Encoded protein: CATSRGRGPTYNEQFF. V is TRBV15 and J is TRBJ2-1, with 7 bases identical to TRBD1. CDR1 is LNHNV, CDR2 YYDKDF, per germline (reference sequence). Unmatched junction bases numbered 7, after V lost 1 base and J lost 4 bases. This CDR3 region has 16 residues.

This chain joins TRBV9 and TRBJ1-6; D ambiguous. Trimming took 4 bases from V and 7 from J, leaving 6 bases between them. The CDR3 consists of 12 residues. Per germline, CDR1 SGDLS and CDR2 YYNGEE. CDR3 DNA sequence: TGTGCCAGCAGCCCCGCGAATTCACCCCTCCACTTT. As protein: CASSPANSPLHF.

The rearrangement links TRBV24-1 to TRBJ1-2; no clear D. This CDR3 has 12 residues. The ends were cut back, 2 bases at V and 4 bases at J, with 4 bases in the middle. The V gene's germline CDR1 is KGHDR and CDR2 SFDVKD. CDR3 sequence reads: CATSDSAYGYTF. As DNA, the CDR3 is TGTGCCACCAGTGATTCGGCCTATGGCTACACCTTC.

A few counts support this clonotype. The chain combines TRBV7-6 with TRBJ2-7, with D uncertain. The V end lost 2 bases, the J end lost 7 bases, and 15 bases lay between the germline ends. Looked up from germline, CDR1 is SGHVS and CDR2 is FNYEAQ. The CDR3 runs to 14 residues. CDR3 DNA: TGTGCCAGCAGCTTATTCGGCTCTTCAGGAGAGCAGTACGTC. As protein: CASSLFGSSGEQYV.

As to this clonotype: A junction boundary mismatches the germline segment, possibly from a read error. V usage is TRBV25-1 and J usage is TRBJ2-3; TRBD1 matches at 8 bases. Germline V gene sequence: CDR1 MGHDK, CDR2 SYGVNS. The CDR3 has 14 amino acids. CDR3 in DNA: TGTGCCAGCAGTTCCATGGACGGGACAGGTACGCAGTATTTT. As protein: CASSSMDGTGTQYF.

In its sample, this clonotype ranks as medium-sized. The rearrangement uses TRBV2 and TRBJ2-3, with a weak D call TRBD2 (6 bases). V was clipped by 6 bases and J by 2 bases, with 9 bases between them. CDR1 and CDR2 (germline): SNHLY, FYNNEI. The CDR3 sequence is 13 residues long. CDR3 region: CASRSDYTDTQYF. The CDR3 DNA reads as TGTGCCAGCAGGTCGGACTACACAGATACGCAGTATTTT.

This clonotype was seen repeatedly, ten times or more. CDR3 in DNA: TGTGCCAGTGCATATAGCGGGGGTCACACCGGGGAGCTGTTTTTT. Protein product: CASAYSGGHTGELFF. This chain connects TRBV9 to TRBJ2-2; 9 positions match TRBD2. The CDR3 is made up of 15 amino acids. V lost 8 bases to trimming and J lost 3 bases; unmatched junction nucleotides: 8. Germline lookup yields CDR1 SGDLS and CDR2 YYNGEE.

This clonotype has ten or more counts. The rearrangement joins TRBV11-2 to TRBJ2-7; tentative D call: TRBD2 (5 bases). Germline assignment: CDR1 SGHAT and CDR2 FQNNGV. V shed 1 base and J shed 2 bases, with 15 bases lying between them. There are 16 residues in the CDR3. The CDR3 DNA reads as TGTGCCAGCAGCTTAGGTGAGGGTTGGTTGACCTACGAGCAGTACTTC. Translated, it gives CASSLGEGWLTYEQYF.

The table lists this clonotype with many counts. The chain employs TRBV7-9 and TRBJ2-3, with 13 bases matching TRBD2. V lost 2 bases to trimming and J lost 0 bases; unmatched junction nucleotides: 5. The CDR3 has 18 amino acids. Per the germline V gene, CDR1 is SEHNR and CDR2 is FQNEAQ (reference sequence). The chain's CDR3 is CASSLLTSGGGSTDTQYF. The CDR3 DNA reads as TGTGCCAGCAGCTTATTAACTAGCGGGGGGGGCAGCACAGATACGCAGTATTTT. Combining the CDR3 with reference TRBV7-9 and TRBJ2-3 gives the whole variable domain DTGVSQNPRHKITKRGQNVTFRCDPISEHNRLYWYRQTLGQGPEFLTYFQNEAQLEKSRLLSDRFSAERPKGSFSTLEIQRTEQGDSAMYLCASSLLTSGGGSTDTQYFGPGTRLTVL.

The J gene is TRBJ2-3, the V gene TRBV7-3; 7 positions match TRBD1. V shed 5 bases, J shed 1 base, and the junction held 9 bases outside the gene matches. The germline V gene has CDR1 SGHTA and CDR2 FQGTGA. CDR3 length: 16 residues. The CDR3 DNA reads TGTGCCAGCAGCCTCCGTGCCGGGACAGGCACAGATACGCAGTATTTT. Translated, it gives CASSLRAGTGTDTQYF.